The entry below describes one TCR beta chain. Sequenced material consisted of expressed TCRB transcripts (all of the isolated RNA was reverse transcribed). Repertoires were generated with immunoSEQ multiplex PCR, while TCRdb's copy carries only in-frame clones and drops some. The sample lists around 500,000 clones, 9.5% to 12% occurring once. This sample stems from a study of beta chain features in type 1 diabetes. The V gene's germline CDR1 is SEHNR and CDR2 FQNEAQ (reference sequence). J was trimmed by 5 bases and V by 5 bases; bases with no gene match: 8. This CDR3 is built from 15 residues. The sequencing input was naive CD4+ T cells from blood. The chain employs TRBV7-9 and TRBJ1-4; the match to TRBD1 covers 7 bases. The sequence came from a woman aged 18-29 years in good health. The CDR3 DNA reads as TGTGCCAGCAGCCTCTGGACAGGACTGAATGAAAAACTGTTTTTT. Its translation: CASSLWTGLNEKLFF.